The 12 T cell receptor beta chains reported below all come from one sample, sequenced in a study of CD8+CD57+ T cells in acquired aplastic anemia. Researchers used genomic DNA as the template to profile TCR beta VDJ and CDR3. One entry per CDR3 protein, called by TCRdb with MiXCR from the reads. The sample lists hundreds of thousands of distinct CDR3 sequences; around 68% were seen once. What was sequenced was sorted CD4+, CD8+, or CD8+CD57+ T cells (not recorded which) from PBMCs. Receptors were obtained from a human donor in good health, serving as a control.

This clonotype was detected ten times or more. The J gene is TRBJ1-2, the V gene TRBV20-1; D call uncertain. V was clipped by 1 base and J by 8 bases, with 20 bases between them. The CDR3 sequence is 15 residues long. Germline V gene sequence: CDR1 DFQATT, CDR2 SNEGSKA (reference sequence). In nucleotides, the CDR3 is TGCAGTGCTAGAGTGCCCAATAACGTGGGTAGCGGCTACACCTTC. The encoded protein is CSARVPNNVGSGYTF.

The chain employs TRBV12-3 or TRBV12-4 and TRBJ1-2, with D unclear. Trimming left V 6 bases short and J 5 bases short, with 13 bases between. The CDR3 consists of 13 residues. CDR3 loop: CASSFCPAYGYTF. DNA of the CDR3: TGTGCCAGCAGCTTTTGCCCAGCATATGGCTACACCTTC.

This rearrangement joins TRBV15 to TRBJ1-1; no reliable D call. The CDR3 length is 14 residues. The germline V gene encodes CDR1 LNHNV and CDR2 YYDKDF (reference sequence). Trimming left V 0 bases short and J 1 base short, with 6 bases between. The CDR3 DNA reads TGTGCCACCAGCAGAGATTTGGGGAACACTGAAGCTTTCTTT. Amino acids: CATSRDLGNTEAFF.

The table lists this clonotype with many counts. The chain recombines TRBV20-1 with TRBJ2-1; 7 bases align to TRBD2. In germline, CDR1 is DFQATT, CDR2 SNEGSKA (reference sequence). The CDR3 extends over 16 amino acids. With V trimmed by 3 bases and J by 1 base, 9 bases remained unmatched. Here the CDR3 reads CSASAPGLVSYNEQFF. The CDR3 DNA follows: TGCAGTGCTAGTGCCCCTGGACTAGTTTCCTACAATGAGCAGTTCTTC.

The chain uses TRBV2 and TRBJ1-2; the D is unclear. V was pared by 6 bases and J by 13 bases, with 15 bases between. The CDR3 loop spans 11 amino acids. The V gene's germline CDR1 is SNHLY and CDR2 FYNNEI. The CDR3 loop reads CASSASVLATF. CDR3 nucleotide sequence: TGTGCCAGCAGCGCCAGCGTGCTCGCCACCTTC.

This clonotype was observed a single time. V is TRBV20-1 and J is TRBJ2-3; 10 positions agree with TRBD1. Germline V gene lookup returns CDR1 DFQATT and CDR2 SNEGSKA (reference sequence). The CDR3 runs to 14 residues. V shed 6 bases and J 2 bases; nucleotides not matched to a gene: 5. The CDR3 here is CSANGQGDTDTQYF. DNA of the CDR3: TGCAGTGCCAACGGACAGGGGGACACAGATACGCAGTATTTT.

This clonotype was seen many times. V is TRBV9 and J is TRBJ2-1; 7 nucleotides match TRBD1. Germline CDR1 SGDLS, CDR2 YYNGEE. The CDR3 sequence is 15 residues long. The V segment lost 2 bases and the J segment 7 bases; nucleotides outside the gene matches: 9. CDR3 DNA sequence: TGTGCCAGCAGCGTCCAGACCACAGGGGTAAATGAGCAGTTCTTC. Its translation is CASSVQTTGVNEQFF.

The chain links TRBV7-2 to TRBJ2-1, with a tentative D call TRBD2 (6 bases). Germline V CDR1 and CDR2: SGHTA, FQGNSA. Trimming stripped 5 bases from V and 10 bases from J, with 15 bases between. This CDR3 contains 13 residues. The CDR3: CASSVTSSTEQFF. As DNA, the CDR3 is TGTGCCAGCAGCGTAACTAGCTCCACCGAGCAGTTCTTC.

V gene TRBV20-1 combines with J gene TRBJ1-1; D unclear. CDR3 size: 11 residues. Trimming left V 6 bases short and J 13 bases short, with 18 bases between. Germline loops: CDR1 DFQATT, CDR2 SNEGSKA (reference sequence). CDR3 sequence (DNA): TGCAGTGCCGCAAAGAGTACTGAAAGTTTCTTT. Protein sequence: CSAAKSTESFF.

This clonotype came up a few times. The rearrangement uses TRBV15 and TRBJ1-6; maybe TRBD1 (6 bases). The V gene lost 3 bases and the J gene lost 6 bases, with 9 bases spanning the gap. Germline V gene sequence: CDR1 LNHNV, CDR2 YYDKDF (reference sequence). The CDR3 contains 14 residues. CDR3 residues: CATSSGRGNSPLHF. For the CDR3, the DNA is TGTGCCACCAGCAGCGGCAGGGGTAATTCACCCCTCCACTTT.

This clonotype was recorded at least ten times. The chain carries TRBV19 and TRBJ1-6; D unresolved. With 4 bases removed from V and 8 bases from J, the gap between germline ends came to 9 bases. Germline loops: CDR1 LNHDA, CDR2 SQIVND (reference sequence). The CDR3 loop spans 13 amino acids. The CDR3 here is CASSRQEDSPLHF. The CDR3 DNA reads TGTGCCAGTAGTAGGCAGGAGGATTCACCCCTCCACTTT. The full variable domain, rest sourced from reference TRBV19 and TRBJ1-6, is DGGITQSPKYLFRKEGQNVTLSCEQNLNHDAMYWYRQDPGQGLRLIYYSQIVNDFQKGDIAEGYSVSREKKESFPLTVTSAQKNPTAFYLCASSRQEDSPLHFGNGTRLTVT.

With regard to this clonotype: No conserved phenylalanine or tryptophan ends this CDR3, so it is likely a read error. The DNA is omitted, as the CDR3 cannot be located on it reliably, and the CDR3 follows TCRdb's listing. V and J are TRBV25-1 and TRBJ1-1. The CDR3 length equals 17 residues, ends included. Germline values: CDR1 MGHDK, CDR2 SYGVNS. The CDR3: CASSALATGLGKPDAVL.